The next 30 T cell receptor beta chains were all read from a single sample in a study of shared clonotypes between healthy human individuals. The data were produced by immunoSEQ multiplex PCR, yet TCRdb's version contains in-frame clones alone and is incomplete. The repertoire holds fewer than 1.8 million clones, with approximately 98.5% as singletons. Input material: naive CD4+ T cells sorted from blood. Subset here: CD45RA+ positively selected. Every receptor here comes from a man aged 30 to 45 in good health.

This chain connects TRBV7-9 to TRBJ2-1; 11 bases map to TRBD2. The J segment lost 14 bases and the V segment lost 10 bases, leaving 4 bases of the junction unmatched. This CDR3 region has 10 residues. Germline V gene sequence: CDR1 SEHNR, CDR2 FQNEAQ (reference sequence). The CDR3 reads CAILAGEEFF. The CDR3 nucleotides are TGTGCCATACTAGCGGGGGAGGAGTTCTTC.

This chain connects TRBV11-2 to TRBJ1-1, with D unclear. The CDR3 is 15 residues long. The V end was cut by 0 bases, the J end by 0 bases, with 8 bases between. The V gene's germline CDR1 is SGHAT and CDR2 FQNNGV. Here the CDR3 reads CASSLDLGMNTEAFF. The DNA for the CDR3 is TGTGCCAGCAGCTTAGATTTGGGGATGAACACTGAAGCTTTCTTT.

The V call is TRBV9, the J call TRBJ2-1; 9 nucleotides agree with TRBD2. Germline loops: CDR1 SGDLS, CDR2 YYNGEE. This CDR3 comprises 17 residues. Trimming removed 0 bases from V and 0 bases from J; junction bases left unmatched: 4. In nucleotides, the CDR3 is TGTGCCAGCAGCGTAGGACTAGCGGATGACTCCTACAATGAGCAGTTCTTC. Its translation is CASSVGLADDSYNEQFF.

The chain has TRBV2 and TRBJ2-1, with 10 positions matching TRBD2. The CDR3 has 15 amino acids. The germline CDR1 and CDR2 sequences are SNHLY and FYNNEI. Trimming removed 5 bases from V and 5 bases from J; junction bases left unmatched: 6. As DNA, the CDR3 is TGTGCCAGCAGTACTAGCGGGAACCCAAACAATGAGCAGTTCTTC. Protein sequence: CASSTSGNPNNEQFF.

This clone is a singleton in its sample. The chain couples TRBV28 to TRBJ2-6, with D perhaps matching TRBD1 or TRBD2 (5 bases each). V was shortened by 6 bases and J by 0 bases, with 12 bases between the two germline ends. The germline V gene encodes CDR1 MDHEN and CDR2 SYDVKM. This CDR3 spans 16 amino acids. The CDR3 loop is CASSRGPNSGANVLTF. The CDR3 DNA follows: TGTGCCAGCAGCCGGGGACCGAACTCTGGGGCCAACGTCCTGACTTTC.

The rearrangement links TRBV10-3 to TRBJ1-2; 9 bases fit TRBD1. The CDR3 covers 13 residues. Germline assignment: CDR1 ENHRY and CDR2 SYGVKD. Unmatched junction bases numbered 4, after V lost 3 bases and J lost 8 bases. CDR3: CAISEGQGRGYTF. The CDR3 DNA sequence: TGTGCCATCAGTGAAGGACAGGGGCGAGGCTACACCTTC.

This chain uses TRBV28 with TRBJ2-1; no definite D call. Between the trimmed V and J ends, which lost 6 bases and 2 bases, there was a span of 8 bases. Germline-derived CDR1 and CDR2 are MDHEN and SYDVKM. This CDR3 is built from 13 residues. CDR3 sequence reads: CASRLPAYNEQFF. CDR3 coding DNA: TGTGCCAGCAGACTCCCGGCCTACAATGAGCAGTTCTTC.

The rearrangement uses TRBV2 and TRBJ1-1; a weak D match, TRBD1 (6 bases). Germline V gene data show CDR1 as SNHLY and CDR2 as FYNNEI. V lost 3 bases and J lost 3, with 14 bases in between. The CDR3 extends over 15 amino acids. The CDR3 reads CASSDGRGRDTEAFF. In nucleotides, the CDR3 is TGTGCCAGCAGTGACGGACGGGGGCGGGACACTGAAGCTTTCTTT.

The sample holds one count of this clone. The chain couples TRBV6-5 to TRBJ2-1; D ambiguous. The germline V gene has CDR1 MNHEY and CDR2 SVGAGI. V was trimmed by 2 bases and J by 1 base, leaving 9 bases between them. CDR3 length equals 15 residues. CDR3 amino acids: CASSYTQISYNEQFF. In DNA, the CDR3 is TGTGCCAGCAGTTACACACAGATTTCCTACAATGAGCAGTTCTTC.

The rearrangement links TRBV18 to TRBJ2-7; 8 nucleotides agree with TRBD1. The CDR3 totals 15 residues. With 1 base clipped from V and 5 bases from J, the junction kept 7 bases outside the gene matches. Germline V gene lookup returns CDR1 KGHSH and CDR2 LQKENI. CDR3 in amino acids: CASSPQGQGLDEQYF. DNA for the CDR3: TGTGCCAGCTCACCACAAGGACAGGGTCTTGACGAGCAGTACTTC.

This clone appeared a single time. This chain uses TRBV7-6 with TRBJ2-5; a weak D match, TRBD2 (6 bases). The V end lost 5 bases, the J end lost 2 bases, and 12 bases lay between the germline ends. Germline CDR1 and CDR2: SGHVS and FNYEAQ. The CDR3 loop spans 14 amino acids. The DNA for the CDR3 is TGTGCCAGCAGCCCAGGGACTCGGCAAGAGACCCAGTACTTC. Translating gives CASSPGTRQETQYF.

The CDR3 loop reads CASSPLGQGDNEQFF. CDR3 in DNA: TGTGCCAGCAGCCCTCTCGGACAGGGTGACAATGAGCAGTTCTTC. The rearrangement links TRBV9 to TRBJ2-1; 8 bases are a match to TRBD1. This CDR3 is built from 15 residues. Trimming took 4 bases from V and 5 from J; bases not matched to a gene: 8. Germline CDR1 SGDLS, CDR2 YYNGEE. Combining the CDR3 with reference TRBV9 and TRBJ2-1 gives the whole variable domain DSGVTQTPKHLITATGQRVTLRCSPRSGDLSVYWYQQSLDQGLQFLIQYYNGEERAKGNILERFSAQQFPDLHSELNLSSLELGDSALYFCASSPLGQGDNEQFFGPGTRLTVL.

V usage is TRBV18 and J usage is TRBJ1-5, with 7 bases matching TRBD1. This CDR3 is built from 17 residues. The V gene end was trimmed by 1 base and the J gene end by 2 bases; junction bases not matched to a gene: 8. Germline lookup yields CDR1 KGHSH and CDR2 LQKENI. The CDR3 coding sequence is TGTGCCAGCTCACCACAAACTGGGACAGCCGGCAATCAGCCCCAGCATTTT. As protein: CASSPQTGTAGNQPQHF.

The chain couples TRBV5-5 to TRBJ2-2; D is unresolved. The V gene's germline CDR1 is SGHKS and CDR2 YYEKEE (reference sequence). CDR3 length: 13 amino acids. V gave up 4 bases and J gave up 7 bases, with 11 bases separating them. DNA for the CDR3: TGTGCCAGCAGCGCCGGCGGTGTCGGGGAGCTGTTTTTT. It yields the protein CASSAGGVGELFF.

The V gene is TRBV11-2, the J gene TRBJ2-7; 11 nucleotides align to TRBD2. Germline V gene sequence: CDR1 SGHAT, CDR2 FQNNGV. The CDR3 is 15 amino acids. The J segment lost 5 bases and the V segment lost 2 bases, leaving 5 bases of the junction unmatched. CDR3 bases: TGTGCCAGCAGCTTAACTAGCGGGAGCTTCAACGAGCAGTACTTC. The encoded protein is CASSLTSGSFNEQYF.

The chain combines TRBV7-2 with TRBJ2-3; the D call may be TRBD1 or TRBD2 (5 bases each). The CDR3 covers 15 residues. Trimming cost V 5 bases and J 6 bases, with 18 bases left between them. The germline gives CDR1 SGHTA, CDR2 FQGNSA. The CDR3 spells CASSITGLTGDTQYF. The CDR3 DNA reads TGTGCCAGCAGCATTACGGGGCTAACGGGGGATACGCAGTATTTT.

This clone was counted once. V and J are TRBV29-1 and TRBJ1-2; D is unclear. V dropped 2 bases and J dropped 6 bases, with 13 bases sitting between them. This CDR3 is built from 13 residues. Germline V gives CDR1 SQVTM, CDR2 ANQGSEA. The CDR3 region is CSVEKQFGNGYTF. The DNA for the CDR3 is TGCAGCGTTGAAAAGCAGTTCGGTAATGGCTACACCTTC.

The chain employs TRBV11-3 and TRBJ2-1; D is uncertain. Trimming pared 1 base from V and 0 bases from J, leaving 7 bases between. CDR1 is SGHNT, CDR2 YENEEA, per germline. The CDR3 is made up of 15 amino acids. The CDR3: CASSLADGSYNEQFF. In nucleotides, the CDR3 is TGTGCCAGCAGCTTAGCGGACGGCTCCTACAATGAGCAGTTCTTC. Looking up the rest from reference TRBV11-3 and TRBJ2-1 gives the full variable domain: EAGVVQSPRYKIIEKKQPVAFWCNPISGHNTLYWYLQNLGQGPELLIRYENEEAVDDSQLPKDRFSAERLKGVDSTLKIQPAELGDSAVYLCASSLADGSYNEQFFGPGTRLTVL.

The chain joins TRBV18 to TRBJ2-3; no definite D call. Trimming removed 4 bases at V and 2 bases at J, with 19 bases between. Germline CDR1 reads KGHSH; CDR2 reads LQKENI. The CDR3 contains 17 residues. CDR3 in amino acids: CASSQSRQRLFTDTQYF. The CDR3, as DNA: TGTGCCAGCTCACAATCCCGGCAGCGCTTGTTCACAGATACGCAGTATTTT.

The chain employs TRBV2 and TRBJ1-2; D is undetermined. The germline CDR1 and CDR2 sequences are SNHLY and FYNNEI. The CDR3 is 13 residues long. V was trimmed by 10 bases and J by 4 bases, leaving 16 bases between them. CDR3 in amino acids: CATSLKVGYGYTF. CDR3 DNA: TGTGCCACTTCCCTCAAGGTGGGCTATGGCTACACCTTC. The full variable domain, rest sourced from reference TRBV2 and TRBJ1-2, is EPEVTQTPSHQVTQMGQEVILRCVPISNHLYFYWYRQILGQKVEFLVSFYNNEISEKSEIFDDQFSVERPDGSNFTLKIRSTKLEDSAMYFCATSLKVGYGYTFGSGTRLTVV.

The genes are TRBV9 and TRBJ2-1, with D unresolved. CDR3 length: 14 amino acids. CDR1 and CDR2 from the germline V gene are SGDLS and YYNGEE. Trimming took off 3 bases at V and 2 bases at J, with 9 bases between the two ends. The DNA for the CDR3 is TGTGCCAGCAGCGGGAGTAGCACCTACAATGAGCAGTTCTTC. It translates to CASSGSSTYNEQFF.

The rearrangement joins TRBV2 to TRBJ2-7, with D perhaps given as TRBD1 or TRBD2 (6 bases each). The length of the CDR3 is 15 residues. CDR1 and CDR2 from the germline V gene are SNHLY and FYNNEI. Trimming left V 8 bases short and J 5 bases short, with 22 bases between. The CDR3 DNA reads TGTGCCAGCTCGCGGAGGGATGTGGCAGGGGACGAGCAGTACTTC. Translated, it gives CASSRRDVAGDEQYF.

V and J are TRBV18 and TRBJ2-2; D call uncertain. Germline V gene data show CDR1 as KGHSH and CDR2 as LQKENI. This CDR3 is built from 14 residues. V was trimmed by 2 bases and J by 6 bases, leaving 10 bases between them. CDR3 residues: CASSPGPVAGELFF. CDR3 coding DNA: TGTGCCAGCTCACCAGGTCCCGTTGCCGGGGAGCTGTTTTTT.

CDR3 residues: CASSPVASGRYEQYF. The CDR3 DNA reads as TGTGCCAGCAGCCCCGTTGCTAGCGGGAGATACGAGCAGTACTTC. The chain recombines TRBV5-5 with TRBJ2-7; 10 bases are a match to TRBD2. Germline V CDR1 and CDR2: SGHKS, YYEKEE (reference sequence). J was trimmed by 4 bases and V by 4 bases; bases with no gene match: 8. The length of the CDR3 is 15 residues.

This chain joins TRBV30 and TRBJ2-5; TRBD2 matches at 10 bases. Germline CDR1 is GTSNPN and CDR2 is SVGIG (reference sequence). Trimming took 0 bases from V and 5 from J; bases not matched to a gene: 9. The CDR3 is 16 residues long. CDR3 DNA: TGTGCCTGGAGTGTGAGAGCGGGAGGGCCTTATGAGACCCAGTACTTC. Amino acids: CAWSVRAGGPYETQYF. The entire variable domain, with the rest obtained from reference TRBV30 and TRBJ2-5, is as follows: SQTIHQWPATLVQPVGSPLSLECTVEGTSNPNLYWYRQAAGRGLQLLFYSVGIGQISSEVPQNLSASRPQDRQFILSSKKLLLSDSGFYLCAWSVRAGGPYETQYFGPGTRLLVL.

Concerning this clone: The sample carries other DNA sequences with the same CDR3. The CDR3 nucleotides read TGCGCCAGCAGCCCGAGGACTGAGAACACTGAAGCTTTCTTT. Its protein product is CASSPRTENTEAFF. The chain uses TRBV5-1 and TRBJ1-1; D gene uncertain. The germline gives CDR1 SGHRS, CDR2 YFSETQ. Deletions cut 4 bases from V and 1 base from J, with 11 bases between. The CDR3 is 14 amino acids.

V and J are TRBV5-1 and TRBJ1-2; no firm D call. V was cut by 0 bases and J by 0 bases, with 6 bases left in between. The germline V gene has CDR1 SGHRS and CDR2 YFSETQ. This CDR3 is 14 amino acids long. The chain's CDR3 is CASSLGGSNYGYTF. Here the CDR3 DNA reads TGCGCCAGCAGCTTGGGCGGTTCTAACTATGGCTACACCTTC.

The chain is built from TRBV5-1 and TRBJ1-2; weak D call: TRBD1 (5 bases). The CDR3 is 14 residues long. Trimming stripped 5 bases from V and 7 bases from J, with 18 bases between. Per germline, CDR1 SGHRS and CDR2 YFSETQ. In DNA form, the CDR3 reads TGCGCCAGCAGTCCCGCGGGGGAATACGGTGGCTACACCTTC. Protein sequence: CASSPAGEYGGYTF. The full variable domain, rest sourced from reference TRBV5-1 and TRBJ1-2, is KAGVTQTPRYLIKTRGQQVTLSCSPISGHRSVSWYQQTPGQGLQFLFEYFSETQRNKGNFPGRFSGRQFSNSRSEMNVSTLELGDSALYLCASSPAGEYGGYTFGSGTRLTVV.

V usage is TRBV27 and J usage is TRBJ2-5, with 14 nucleotides matching TRBD2. The ends lost 3 bases at V and 5 bases at J; junction bases unmatched: 2. CDR3 size: 15 residues. Germline V gene sequence: CDR1 MNHEY, CDR2 SMNVEV (reference sequence). The CDR3 DNA is TGTGCCAGCAGTTTCCGACTAGCGGGAGGGGAGACCCAGTACTTC. It specifies CASSFRLAGGETQYF.

The chain couples TRBV18 to TRBJ2-7; TRBD2 agrees at 10 bases. Unmatched junction bases numbered 6, after V lost 5 bases and J lost 2 bases. Germline V gene lookup returns CDR1 KGHSH and CDR2 LQKENI. The CDR3 has 15 amino acids. The DNA for the CDR3 is TGTGCCAGCTCAACCACTAGCGGGGTAACCTACGAGCAGTACTTC. Protein sequence: CASSTTSGVTYEQYF.